The subject of this entry is one T cell receptor beta chain. The germline V and J ends were trimmed by 1 base and 2 bases, with 12 bases remaining between them. CDR3 length equals 15 residues. CDR1 is SGDLS, CDR2 YYNGEE, per germline. The data are from a study of blood T cell repertoires in COVID-19. Study-level information: Samples taken during acute and convalescent COVID-19 were collected in the United States, Italy and Spain.

Assay: immunoSEQ multiplex PCR; the TCRdb copy retains only in-frame clones and omits some. Among 90,000 to 150,000 clones, about four fifths were seen once, and the ten largest hold 3% to 4.5%. The sample taken for sequencing was peripheral blood. V usage is TRBV9 and J usage is TRBJ1-1; tentative D call: TRBD1 (6 bases). The sequence derives from a woman of 80 years or more with acute or convalescent COVID-19. The CDR3 bases are TGTGCCAGCAGCGTATCTGGACAGCCAAACACTGAAGCTTTCTTT. Protein sequence: CASSVSGQPNTEAFF.